This note documents a single T cell receptor (beta chain) sequence. Its specificity is not known. The use of a sample-barcoded 5' primer and a J-beta primer mix characterized a second PCR of about 7 to 12 cycles. The template-switch adaptor was a 5' adaptor with 12 random nucleotides. It tagged each cDNA molecule. TCRdb reprocessed the 5' RACE reads with MiXCR, giving one entry per CDR3 protein. The sample shows some 1.4 million distinct CDR3 sequences, about 40% of them seen only once. The data originate from a study of blood T cells in healthy people across ages. Study findings and constraints: Observed TCR beta diversity per million T cells went down as age went up. This fall followed a roughly linear course with age. Diversity was higher, and naive CD4+ cells more numerous, in long-lived donors than in aged donors.

Germline V gives CDR1 MGHDK, CDR2 SYGVNS. Trimming at V came to 1 base and at J to 10 bases, leaving 16 bases not matched to a gene. The CDR3 covers 16 residues. Source material: blood. The source of this sequence is a woman aged 18-29 years in good health. The V call is TRBV25-1, the J call TRBJ2-7; TRBD2 matches at 7 bases. CDR3 protein: CASSEFGGGPKEAQYF. The CDR3 region has the DNA TGTGCCAGCAGTGAATTTGGGGGAGGGCCTAAAGAGGCCCAGTACTTC.